This T cell receptor (beta chain) was recovered during a study of blood T cell repertoires in COVID-19. Individuals aged roughly 18 to 95 years were recruited from 24 US areas. This clone has more than one count but fewer than ten. Assay: immunoSEQ multiplex PCR; the TCRdb copy retains only in-frame clones and omits some. The table has about 200,000 clones, around 81% seen once. V lost 0 bases to trimming and J lost 0 bases; unmatched junction nucleotides: 8. The CDR3 runs 17 residues. The germline CDR1 and CDR2 sequences are SGDLS and YYNGEE. This sequence joins TRBV9 and TRBJ1-2, with 7 bases that match TRBD1. This clonotype originated in a woman aged 40 to 49 with acute COVID-19. Source material: PBMCs or T cells enriched from blood (not recorded which). The CDR3 protein is CASSVATSDRTNYGYTF. CDR3 DNA sequence: TGTGCCAGCAGCGTAGCTACGTCGGACAGGACTAACTATGGCTACACCTTC.